The table lists the clone carrying this T cell receptor beta chain with a count of one. This specimen belongs to a study of T cell changes during pregnancy in multiple sclerosis. Germline CDR1 SGHAT, CDR2 FQNNGV. With 4 bases removed from V and 1 base from J, the gap between germline ends came to 10 bases. The CDR3 length is 14 residues. Sequencing was performed with immunoSEQ multiplex PCR; in TCRdb, only in-frame clones are kept and a portion is missing. This sample has some 97,000 clones, with 92% found just once. The J gene is TRBJ2-5, the V gene TRBV11-2; D gene ambiguous. Sequenced material: peripheral blood, taken after pregnancy. The sequence derives from a female donor with multiple sclerosis, enrolled in a pregnancy study. This chain's CDR3 is CASSSLALQETQYF. The DNA of the CDR3 is TGTGCCAGCAGCTCCTTGGCCCTCCAAGAGACCCAGTACTTC.